Presented here are 32 T cell receptor beta chains from one specimen sequenced in a study of identical twins (TCRdb year 2016). The receptor library was made with 5' RACE. Sequencing instrument: Illumina HiSeq 2000. The public reads were quality trimmed at Q25 with fastp and then assembled into clones with MiXCR by TCRdb, keeping productive beta chains. Here each entry gathers all rows of one CDR3 protein and keeps the most common genes and DNA. Here the sample has more than 350,000 distinct CDR3 sequences; roughly 9% occur a single time. The ten largest make up under 10% of the sample. The sequenced material came from naive T cells sorted from blood. In the paper's terms, the cell subset or site label means: cells isolated with a human naive T-cell isolation kit. These receptors originate from a woman in her 50s in good health.

In its sample, this clonotype was seen a few times. V gene TRBV29-1 combines with J gene TRBJ1-2, with D possibly matching TRBD1 (6 bases). The CDR3 sequence is 14 residues long. The ends were cut back, 5 bases at V and 6 bases at J, with 19 bases in the middle. Germline V gene lookup returns CDR1 SQVTM and CDR2 ANQGSEA. As DNA, the CDR3 is TGCAGCGTTCGTACCCCCCACAGGGAGAATGGCTACACCTTC. This gives the protein CSVRTPHRENGYTF.

This clonotype has just a few counts. The rearrangement joins TRBV27 to TRBJ2-1; D may match TRBD1 or TRBD2 (6 bases each). Germline-derived CDR1 and CDR2 are MNHEY and SMNVEV (reference sequence). The CDR3 totals 11 residues. Trimming cost V 6 bases and J 9 bases, with 9 bases left between them. The CDR3 loop reads CASRGGFEQFF. The CDR3 region has the DNA TGTGCCAGCAGGGGGGGCTTTGAGCAGTTCTTC.

This clonotype was detected only a few times. This chain joins TRBV24-1 and TRBJ2-6; D remains unclear. The V and J ends lost 5 bases and 3 bases respectively, with 13 bases between them. The V gene's germline CDR1 is KGHDR and CDR2 SFDVKD. CDR3 length equals 16 residues. CDR3: CATSATDGRGANVLTF. DNA for the CDR3: TGTGCCACCAGTGCCACGGACGGCCGTGGGGCCAACGTCCTGACTTTC.

The CDR3 DNA sequence: TGTGCCAGCAGTTTAGCGATGGGACAGGGGGTTCGAGACAAAAACATTCAGTACTTC. Translation: CASSLAMGQGVRDKNIQYF. The chain joins TRBV12-3 or TRBV12-4 to TRBJ2-4, with 11 bases fitting TRBD1. Germline trimming cut 0 bases from V and 3 bases from J; bases unmatched to any gene: 10. CDR3 size: 19 residues.

The V call is TRBV9, the J call TRBJ2-2, with 10 bases fitting TRBD2. Per the germline V gene, CDR1 is SGDLS and CDR2 is YYNGEE. This CDR3 region has 15 residues. V lost 4 bases and J lost 6; bases outside the gene matches: 6. The CDR3 sequence is CASSLLAGKPGELFF. The DNA of the CDR3 is TGTGCCAGCAGCCTACTAGCGGGGAAGCCCGGGGAGCTGTTTTTT.

The chain has TRBV11-2 and TRBJ1-5; D possibly corresponds to TRBD1 (6 bases). V gave up 5 bases and J gave up 3 bases, with 14 bases separating them. CDR1 and CDR2 (germline): SGHAT, FQNNGV. The CDR3 has 15 residues. Here the CDR3 reads CASSGGGNSNQPQHF. CDR3 bases: TGTGCCAGCAGCGGAGGGGGAAATTCCAATCAGCCCCAGCATTTT.

This clonotype has only a few counts. J is TRBJ2-3 and V is TRBV9; possibly TRBD2 for D (6 bases). This CDR3 contains 15 residues. Germline assignment: CDR1 SGDLS and CDR2 YYNGEE. V lost 0 bases to trimming and J lost 6 bases, with 14 bases between them. The DNA of the CDR3 is TGTGCCAGCAGCGTAGGAACGGGGAGCGGGGATACGCAGTATTTT. Its translation is CASSVGTGSGDTQYF.

The J gene is TRBJ2-7, the V gene TRBV30, with D maybe TRBD1 (5 bases). Germline assignment: CDR1 GTSNPN and CDR2 SVGIG (reference sequence). With 2 bases removed from V and 6 bases from J, the gap between germline ends came to 8 bases. This CDR3 region has 11 residues. The CDR3 loop is CAWSMDTEQYF. The CDR3 bases are TGTGCCTGGAGTATGGACACCGAGCAGTACTTC.

V usage is TRBV7-9 and J usage is TRBJ2-5; D is ambiguous. The CDR3 runs to 17 residues. Germline lookup yields CDR1 SEHNR and CDR2 FQNEAQ (reference sequence). Deletions cut 1 base from V and 2 bases from J, with 17 bases between. CDR3 protein: CASSLGGALPLQETQYF. In DNA, the CDR3 is TGTGCCAGCAGCTTAGGGGGTGCGCTTCCCTTACAAGAGACCCAGTACTTC. The variable domain in full, completed from reference TRBV7-9 and TRBJ2-5, reads DTGVSQNPRHKITKRGQNVTFRCDPISEHNRLYWYRQTLGQGPEFLTYFQNEAQLEKSRLLSDRFSAERPKGSFSTLEIQRTEQGDSAMYLCASSLGGALPLQETQYFGPGTRLLVL.

In this sample, this clonotype turned up many times. The gene calls are TRBV10-3 and TRBJ2-7; 10 bases map to TRBD2. Per the germline V gene, CDR1 is ENHRY and CDR2 is SYGVKD. The V segment lost 4 bases and the J segment 6 bases; nucleotides outside the gene matches: 9. This CDR3 is built from 15 residues. CDR3 sequence reads: CAISVPPSGSTEQYF. The CDR3 DNA reads TGTGCCATCAGTGTCCCTCCTAGCGGGAGCACCGAGCAGTACTTC.

This clonotype was detected only a few times. The chain recombines TRBV28 with TRBJ2-7; D may correspond to TRBD1 or TRBD2 (6 bases each). This CDR3 spans 13 amino acids. Germline loops: CDR1 MDHEN, CDR2 SYDVKM. Trimming removed 3 bases at V and 9 bases at J, with 15 bases between. CDR3 nucleotides: TGTGCCAGCAGTTTCAAGGCCGGGGGCGGGCAGTACTTC. Its protein product is CASSFKAGGGQYF.

There are many counts of this clonotype. The rearrangement uses TRBV6-5 and TRBJ2-1; 9 bases are a match to TRBD1. V lost 6 bases and J lost 3; bases outside the gene matches: 6. The CDR3 has 15 amino acids. Germline V lookup: CDR1 MNHEY, CDR2 SVGAGI. CDR3 protein: CASSSTGGDYNEQFF. The DNA for the CDR3 is TGTGCCAGCAGCAGCACAGGGGGCGACTACAATGAGCAGTTCTTC.

This clonotype was counted ten times or more. This sequence joins TRBV20-1 and TRBJ1-1; the D gene is possibly TRBD1 (5 bases). Deletions cut 3 bases from V and 4 bases from J, with 12 bases between. In germline, CDR1 is DFQATT, CDR2 SNEGSKA (reference sequence). This CDR3 comprises 13 residues. The CDR3 DNA reads TGCAGTGCTAGGGGCAGGGTAGCCACTGAAGCTTTCTTT. This gives the protein CSARGRVATEAFF.

This clonotype was seen many times. This sequence joins TRBV5-1 and TRBJ2-1, with 7 bases fitting TRBD2. The CDR3 totals 11 residues. Germline CDR1 SGHRS, CDR2 YFSETQ. After removal of 7 bases from V and 8 bases from J, the junction contained 3 bases not matched to a gene. The CDR3 DNA reads as TGCGCCAGCGCCCGGGGGGATGAGCAGTTCTTC. Protein product: CASARGDEQFF.

This rearrangement joins TRBV20-1 to TRBJ2-5; D is unresolved. Trimming pared 2 bases from V and 1 base from J, leaving 5 bases between. Looked up from germline, CDR1 is DFQATT and CDR2 is SNEGSKA (reference sequence). This CDR3 comprises 12 residues. The CDR3 is CSARWGQETQYF. The CDR3 bases are TGCAGTGCTAGATGGGGCCAAGAGACCCAGTACTTC.

This chain uses TRBV20-1 with TRBJ2-1; TRBD2 matches 8 bases. V shed 0 bases and J 4 bases; nucleotides not matched to a gene: 8. The length of the CDR3 is 16 residues. Germline V gene data show CDR1 as DFQATT and CDR2 as SNEGSKA (reference sequence). The CDR3 DNA reads as TGCAGTGCTAGAGATCGCGGGACTAGGGATTACAATGAGCAGTTCTTC. Protein sequence: CSARDRGTRDYNEQFF.

This clonotype was seen more than once but under ten times. J is TRBJ2-7 and V is TRBV18; D is undetermined. The germline CDR1 and CDR2 sequences are KGHSH and LQKENI. Deletions cut 2 bases from V and 2 bases from J, with 10 bases between. The CDR3 contains 14 residues. The CDR3 coding sequence is TGTGCCAGCTCACCAACCACGGTAGCCTACGAGCAGTACTTC. Protein sequence: CASSPTTVAYEQYF.

This clonotype was recorded many times. Germline is not matched at one junction end, which may reflect a read error. The chain is built from TRBV7-3 and TRBJ1-1, with TRBD1 matching 10 bases. The germline CDR1 and CDR2 sequences are SGHTA and FQGTGA. The CDR3 extends over 15 amino acids. The CDR3 DNA sequence: TGTGCCAGCAGTTTAACCGGGACAGGGGACCTTGAAGCTTTCTTT. Translated, it gives CASSLTGTGDLEAFF.

The gene calls are TRBV6-5 and TRBJ2-3; 9 nucleotides line up with TRBD2. Trimming at V came to 6 bases and at J to 1 base, leaving 5 bases not matched to a gene. CDR3 size: 15 residues. CDR1 MNHEY and CDR2 SVGAGI come from the germline V gene. The CDR3 DNA reads as TGTGCCAGCAGACAAGCGGGAGGACGCACAGATACGCAGTATTTT. As protein: CASRQAGGRTDTQYF.

The rearrangement joins TRBV9 to TRBJ2-1; 10 nucleotides align to TRBD2. V lost 4 bases to trimming and J lost 14 bases; unmatched junction nucleotides: 12. The V gene's germline CDR1 is SGDLS and CDR2 YYNGEE. CDR3 length: 14 amino acids. The CDR3 nucleotides read TGTGCCAGCAGCCCGGGACTAGCGAGATGGGGGAAGTTCTTC. Translation: CASSPGLARWGKFF.

The chain has TRBV9 and TRBJ2-1, with 8 nucleotides matching TRBD2. This CDR3 spans 14 amino acids. After removal of 4 bases from V and 7 bases from J, the junction contained 7 bases not matched to a gene. The V gene's germline CDR1 is SGDLS and CDR2 YYNGEE. In nucleotides, the CDR3 is TGTGCCAGCAGCACAAGCGGGAGTTGGAATGAGCAGTTCTTC. As protein: CASSTSGSWNEQFF.

V gene TRBV19 combines with J gene TRBJ1-5; D ambiguous. Trimming removed 1 base from V and 0 bases from J, with 10 bases in between. The CDR3 contains 16 residues. The germline CDR1 and CDR2 sequences are LNHDA and SQIVND (reference sequence). The CDR3 nucleotides read TGTGCCAGTAGTATAGGGGCCGCATATAGCAATCAGCCCCAGCATTTT. Its protein product is CASSIGAAYSNQPQHF.

This chain connects TRBV6-2 or TRBV6-3 to TRBJ2-2; D is unclear. V lost 5 bases and J 7 bases, leaving 8 bases between the germline ends. Germline V lookup: CDR1 MNHEY, CDR2 SVGEGT. The CDR3 is made up of 12 amino acids. The CDR3 DNA reads TGTGCCAGCAGTGACGGCATCGGGGAGCTGTTTTTT. It is translated as CASSDGIGELFF.

This clonotype was counted only a few times. The chain couples TRBV30 to TRBJ2-6; D might be TRBD1 (6 bases). Germline assignment: CDR1 GTSNPN and CDR2 SVGIG (reference sequence). The CDR3 spans 13 residues. V dropped 4 bases and J dropped 2 bases, with 6 bases sitting between them. CDR3 sequence: CAWKGAGANVLTF. The CDR3 region has the DNA TGTGCCTGGAAGGGGGCTGGGGCCAACGTCCTGACTTTC. Based on the CDR3 plus reference TRBV30 and TRBJ2-6, the full variable domain is SQTIHQWPATLVQPVGSPLSLECTVEGTSNPNLYWYRQAAGRGLQLLFYSVGIGQISSEVPQNLSASRPQDRQFILSSKKLLLSDSGFYLCAWKGAGANVLTFGAGSRLTVL.

V usage is TRBV20-1 and J usage is TRBJ2-1; 7 nucleotides agree with TRBD2. J was trimmed by 10 bases and V by 6 bases; bases with no gene match: 12. Germline-derived CDR1 and CDR2 are DFQATT and SNEGSKA (reference sequence). The CDR3 consists of 13 residues. The CDR3 region has the DNA TGCAGTGCCCGCGGGAGTCCCCAGAGCGAGCAGTTCTTC. It codes for CSARGSPQSEQFF.

This clonotype has only a few counts. J is TRBJ1-5 and V is TRBV12-3 or TRBV12-4; TRBD1 aligns across 7 bases. The trim removed 5 bases at V and 7 bases at J, leaving 5 bases unmatched. This CDR3 is built from 13 residues. CDR3 bases: TGTGCCAGCAGTGTACAGGGGCACCAGCCCCAGCATTTT. It is translated as CASSVQGHQPQHF.

This clonotype appeared many times. V usage is TRBV20-1 and J usage is TRBJ2-1; 9 nucleotides line up with TRBD2. The CDR3 runs 13 residues. Germline V gives CDR1 DFQATT, CDR2 SNEGSKA (reference sequence). Unmatched junction bases numbered 2, after V lost 2 bases and J lost 6 bases. The CDR3 loop is CSARLAGTNEQFF. In nucleotides, the CDR3 is TGCAGTGCTAGACTAGCGGGAACCAATGAGCAGTTCTTC.

This clonotype has only a few counts. V is TRBV6-2 or TRBV6-3 and J is TRBJ2-7; no clear D gene. This CDR3 has 15 residues. CDR1 is MNHEY and CDR2 is SVGEGT in the germline V gene. V gave up 6 bases and J gave up 0 bases, with 15 bases separating them. The CDR3 bases are TGTGCCAGCAGCCTTCCCCCGGAGAGCTCCTACGAGCAGTACGTC. Protein sequence: CASSLPPESSYEQYV.

The sample holds many counts of this clonotype. This chain connects TRBV14 to TRBJ2-7; D remains ambiguous. V was pared by 1 base and J by 4 bases, with 8 bases between. This CDR3 has 13 residues. The germline gives CDR1 SGHDN, CDR2 FVKESK. CDR3 amino acids: CASSQVLKYEQYF. The CDR3 DNA reads as TGTGCCAGCAGCCAAGTTCTCAAATACGAGCAGTACTTC.

The V gene is TRBV5-1, the J gene TRBJ2-1, with no clear D. Germline assignment: CDR1 SGHRS and CDR2 YFSETQ. This CDR3 has 15 residues. With 2 bases removed from V and 0 bases from J, the gap between germline ends came to 9 bases. CDR3 sequence reads: CASSFPRISYNEQFF. In nucleotides, the CDR3 is TGCGCCAGCAGCTTCCCGAGGATCTCCTACAATGAGCAGTTCTTC.

Only a few counts were recorded for this clonotype. The rearrangement links TRBV20-1 to TRBJ2-7; weak D call: TRBD1 (6 bases). CDR1 is DFQATT and CDR2 is SNEGSKA in the germline V gene (reference sequence). Trimming took off 1 base at V and 2 bases at J, with 12 bases between the two ends. CDR3 size: 14 residues. The CDR3 spells CSARGAGTTYEQYF. CDR3 DNA: TGCAGTGCTAGAGGCGCCGGGACAACCTACGAGCAGTACTTC.

This clonotype appeared many times. The V call is TRBV27, the J call TRBJ1-6; D is ambiguous. The CDR3 is 14 residues long. Germline CDR1 is MNHEY and CDR2 is SMNVEV (reference sequence). Trimming took 5 bases from V and 10 from J, leaving 15 bases between them. CDR3 nucleotides: TGTGCCAGCAGTAATACCCTCGGTCGATCACCCCTCCACTTT. This encodes CASSNTLGRSPLHF.